Below, 16 T cell receptor beta chains from the same sample are listed, as sequenced in a study of T cells in Graves' hyperthyroidism and ophthalmopathy. The CDR3 regions of TCR beta were amplified from RNA transcripts. A first-round RT-PCR of the TCR CDR3 used the HTBI primer set. Using its own MiXCR run on the multiplex PCR reads, TCRdb lists one record per CDR3 protein. The table has over 450,000 distinct CDR3 sequences, approximately 15% seen once; the top ten hold around a sixth. Material: blood. All receptors come from a woman under 30 with Graves' hyperthyroidism.

This clonotype has at least ten counts. The chain uses TRBV3-1 and TRBJ2-6; no clear D. Germline loops: CDR1 LGHDT, CDR2 YNNKEL (reference sequence). The ends were cut back, 0 bases at V and 0 bases at J, with 3 bases in the middle. The length of the CDR3 is 15 residues. The CDR3 is CASSQDFSGANVLTF. The CDR3 nucleotides read TGTGCCAGCAGCCAAGATTTCTCTGGGGCCAACGTCCTGACTTTC.

In its sample, this clonotype was seen a few times. This chain joins TRBV19 and TRBJ2-7; 10 bases line up with TRBD1. The V and J ends lost 9 bases and 5 bases, in that order; junction bases with no gene match: 10. This CDR3 comprises 14 residues. Germline V lookup: CDR1 LNHDA, CDR2 SQIVND (reference sequence). The CDR3 protein is CASRVGTGVDEQYF. CDR3 nucleotides: TGTGCCAGCCGGGTAGGGACAGGGGTCGACGAGCAGTACTTC.

The chain has TRBV5-1 and TRBJ2-2; tentative D call: TRBD2 (6 bases). Germline V CDR1 and CDR2: SGHRS, YFSETQ. The CDR3 runs to 16 residues. Trimming shortened V by 0 bases and J by 2 bases, and 11 bases separated the two germline ends. CDR3 sequence reads: CASSLASGTNTGELFF. CDR3 in DNA: TGCGCCAGCAGCTTGGCCTCTGGGACTAACACCGGGGAGCTGTTTTTT.

The sample holds many counts of this clonotype. Written as DNA, the CDR3 is TGTGCCAGCAGTTTATACATAGCGGGATTAGGAAATGAGCAGTTCTTC. The encoded protein is CASSLYIAGLGNEQFF. The V and J genes are TRBV27 and TRBJ2-1; TRBD2 aligns across 8 bases. The CDR3 extends over 16 amino acids. CDR1 MNHEY and CDR2 SMNVEV come from the germline V gene (reference sequence). The V gene end was trimmed by 1 base and the J gene end by 7 bases; junction bases not matched to a gene: 9.

This clonotype has a count of ten or more. This sequence joins TRBV12-3 or TRBV12-4 and TRBJ1-3, with D maybe TRBD1 (6 bases). CDR3 length: 17 residues. The V gene lost 3 bases and the J gene lost 0 bases, with 15 bases spanning the gap. As DNA, the CDR3 is TGTGCCAGCAGTTTGAGGGGACAACCTAACTCTGGAAACACCATATATTTT. This translates into CASSLRGQPNSGNTIYF.

The chain is built from TRBV20-1 and TRBJ2-1; D may be TRBD2 (7 bases). The CDR3 is 18 amino acids. V lost 4 bases and J lost 0, with 22 bases in between. Germline-derived CDR1 and CDR2 are DFQATT and SNEGSKA (reference sequence). As DNA, the CDR3 is TGCAGTGCTACCCAGTGGGGGGGCGGCACCTCCTCCTACAATGAGCAGTTCTTC. Translated: CSATQWGGGTSSYNEQFF.

On this clonotype itself: Being one base from a much bigger clone, this may be a read error. The gene calls are TRBV3-1 and TRBJ1-4, with no clear D. Germline lookup yields CDR1 LGHDT and CDR2 YNNKEL (reference sequence). The CDR3 runs 15 residues. For the CDR3, the DNA is TGTGCCGGCAGCCAAGAAGCCATTCGCAATGAAAAACTGTTTTTT. Its protein is CAGSQEAIRNEKLFF.

The sample holds many counts of this clonotype. The chain is built from TRBV2 and TRBJ2-1, with D tentatively TRBD2 (5 bases). CDR1 SNHLY and CDR2 FYNNEI come from the germline V gene. The CDR3 has 16 residues. The ends were cut back, 9 bases at V and 6 bases at J, with 24 bases in the middle. CDR3 sequence: CASRKFGIYRGNEQFF. CDR3 coding DNA: TGTGCCAGTAGAAAATTCGGGATATACCGTGGCAATGAGCAGTTCTTC.

This clonotype was picked up many times. The V and J genes are TRBV3-1 and TRBJ2-7; a possible D gene is TRBD2 (5 bases). CDR3 size: 18 residues. V was shortened by 4 bases and J by 2 bases, with 24 bases between the two germline ends. The germline V gene has CDR1 LGHDT and CDR2 YNNKEL (reference sequence). The DNA of the CDR3 is TGTGCCAGCAGCCCTTCGATCACAAGAGGCGGGTGGGCCTACGAGCAGTACTTC. It codes for CASSPSITRGGWAYEQYF.

This clonotype was counted many times. V usage is TRBV20-1 and J usage is TRBJ2-3, with 7 bases matching TRBD2. Germline V gene data show CDR1 as DFQATT and CDR2 as SNEGSKA (reference sequence). J gave up 6 bases and V 1 base, and 10 bases lay outside the gene matches. The CDR3 spans 15 residues. DNA for the CDR3: TGCAGTGCTAGAGTGGCTAGCGGTTATCAGGATACGCAGTATTTT. As protein: CSARVASGYQDTQYF.

As concerns this clonotype: One junction end disagrees with the germline gene, perhaps due to a read error. The genes are TRBV19 and TRBJ2-1; no clear D gene. Germline CDR1 reads LNHDA; CDR2 reads SQIVND (reference sequence). This CDR3 spans 12 amino acids. The CDR3 here is CVSNRGYNEQFF. The CDR3, as DNA: TGTGTCAGTAATCGAGGTTACAATGAGCAGTTCTTC. Full variable domain (missing parts from reference TRBV19 and TRBJ2-1): DGGITQSPKYLFRKEGQNVTLSCEQNLNHDAMYWYRQDPGQGLRLIYYSQIVNDFQKGDIAEGYSVSREKKESFPLTVTSAQKNPTAFYLCVSNRGYNEQFFGPGTRLTVL.

This clonotype was found many times. The chain couples TRBV7-3 to TRBJ2-7; D may be TRBD2 (6 bases). The V and J ends lost 4 bases and 7 bases respectively, with 20 bases between them. The CDR3 runs to 15 residues. From germline, CDR1 is SGHTA and CDR2 FQGTGA. CDR3 residues: CASSSDYGSTGEQYF. The CDR3 nucleotides are TGTGCCAGCAGCTCCGACTACGGGAGTACGGGAGAGCAGTACTTC.

This clonotype appeared many times. Here the CDR3 DNA reads TGTGCCAGCAGTTTATGGACTAGCGGGACCACTGGGAATGAGCAGTTCTTC. Translating it yields CASSLWTSGTTGNEQFF. V gene TRBV27 combines with J gene TRBJ2-1; 12 bases fit TRBD2. Germline CDR1 is MNHEY and CDR2 is SMNVEV (reference sequence). The CDR3 runs to 17 residues. Trimming took 1 base from V and 7 from J; bases not matched to a gene: 8.

This clonotype was picked up many times. A clone one base away is much larger, so this may be a read error. This sequence joins TRBV7-9 and TRBJ1-1, with TRBD1 matching 9 bases. V lost 6 bases, J lost 1 base, and 0 bases stayed unmatched. The germline gives CDR1 SEHNR, CDR2 FQNEAQ (reference sequence). The CDR3 is 13 amino acids. The CDR3 nucleotides read TGTGCCAGCAGGGGACAGGGGAACACTGAAGCTTTCTTT. Its translation is CASRGQGNTEAFF.

The V gene is TRBV30, the J gene TRBJ2-7, with 7 bases aligning to TRBD2. Germline V CDR1 and CDR2: GTSNPN, SVGIG (reference sequence). The V segment lost 3 bases and the J segment 4 bases; nucleotides outside the gene matches: 12. CDR3 length equals 15 residues. The CDR3 spells CAWRGWRERLYEQYF. In nucleotides, the CDR3 is TGTGCCTGGAGGGGCTGGCGGGAGCGACTGTACGAGCAGTACTTC.

This clonotype was counted ten times or more. The chain recombines TRBV6-5 with TRBJ2-7; 7 nucleotides line up with TRBD2. CDR3 size: 17 residues. Germline V gives CDR1 MNHEY, CDR2 SVGAGI. Losses at the gene ends were 2 bases for V and 0 bases for J; bases not matched to a gene: 10. CDR3 coding DNA: TGTGCCAGCAGTTACGCCCTAGCGGACGGGTTCTCCTACGAGCAGTACTTC. It yields the protein CASSYALADGFSYEQYF.